These T cell receptor beta chains were read from a single sample in a study of shared clonotypes between healthy human individuals. The protocol was immunoSEQ multiplex PCR, while the TCRdb copy is restricted to in-frame clones and leaves out a portion. There are about 2.2 million clones in the sample; 85% to 95% occur only once, and over 1.5% lies in the top ten. The specimen sequenced was naive CD8+ T cells from PBMCs. These TCRs come from a man between 18 and 29 years old in good health. Some clones in this sample may be carry-over from other donors' samples. The CDR3 runs from the conserved cysteine through the conserved F or W. For some rows the clone size is stated as once, few or many, or as a class when expanded; others skip it.

clone_size: -; v_call: TRBV12-5; cdr3_aa: CASGSASPANEQFF
clone_size: -; v_call: TRBV7-9; cdr3_aa: CASSLSVDSNQPQHF
clone_size: -; v_call: TRBV5-4; cdr3_aa: CASSPIAGGSYEQYF
clone_size: few; v_call: TRBV6-1; cdr3_aa: CASSGVEAFF
clone_size: once; v_call: TRBV18; cdr3_aa: CASSPYTGGIDTQYF
clone_size: -; v_call: TRBV6-5; cdr3_aa: CASTLGEGNTEAFF
clone_size: -; v_call: TRBV4-1; cdr3_aa: CASSRRQGEITDTQYF
clone_size: -; v_call: TRBV27; cdr3_aa: CASSFGVMNTEAFF
clone_size: -; v_call: TRBV10-3; cdr3_aa: CAISEPVLGQGFHEQYF
clone_size: -; v_call: TRBV5-1; cdr3_aa: CASSQRTGTSYEQYF
clone_size: -; v_call: TRBV15; cdr3_aa: CATSRDFGVGNTEAFF